This passage covers 2 T cell receptor beta chains from one sample sequenced in a study of blood T cell repertoires in COVID-19. Assay used: immunoSEQ multiplex PCR; TCRdb lists only in-frame clones, some missing. The sample has 260,000 or so clones, 88% seen once; the top ten hold 9.4%. The sequenced sample was peripheral blood. These TCRs come from a man aged 18-30 years with active or convalescent COVID-19.

This chain connects TRBV6-4 to TRBJ2-1; tentative D call: TRBD2 (6 bases). Germline V gene lookup returns CDR1 MRHNA and CDR2 SNTAGT. The length of the CDR3 is 17 residues. V was trimmed by 7 bases and J by 0 bases, leaving 19 bases between them. The CDR3 protein is CASIGLPRGSSYNEQFF. The CDR3, as DNA: TGTGCCAGCATAGGACTACCTCGGGGGAGCTCCTACAATGAGCAGTTCTTC.

V usage is TRBV5-1 and J usage is TRBJ2-3; 7 nucleotides match TRBD2. Germline CDR1 is SGHRS and CDR2 is YFSETQ. V dropped 4 bases and J dropped 4; count of bases not matched to a gene: 15. This CDR3 spans 17 amino acids. The CDR3 DNA is TGCGCCAGCAGCGCCAGTTTGGAATCGGCGGGGGCAGATACGCAGTATTTT. Amino acids: CASSASLESAGADTQYF.